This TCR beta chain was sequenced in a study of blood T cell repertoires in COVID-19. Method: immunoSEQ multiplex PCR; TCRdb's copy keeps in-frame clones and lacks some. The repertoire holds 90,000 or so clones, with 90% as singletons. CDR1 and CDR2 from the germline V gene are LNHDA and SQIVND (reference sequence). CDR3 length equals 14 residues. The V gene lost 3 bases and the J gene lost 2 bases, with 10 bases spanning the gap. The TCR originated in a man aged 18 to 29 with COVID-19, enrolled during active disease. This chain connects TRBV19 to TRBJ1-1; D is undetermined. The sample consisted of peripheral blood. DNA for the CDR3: TGTGCCAGTAGTATTCGAGGTTTTAACACTGAAGCTTTCTTT. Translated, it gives CASSIRGFNTEAFF.